One T cell receptor (beta chain) is described in this entry. The antigen remains unidentified. The data belong to a study of vaccination effects on CD4 cells after COVID-19. Across the whole study: Either the mRNA-1273 or the BNT162b2 vaccine was given to participants as two doses. General study findings and limits: There was only 1 of 255 vaccine-induced clones in healthy vaccinees that cross-reacted with common cold coronaviruses. Clones from infection and from vaccination both contracted markedly late after vaccination.

Germline V CDR1 and CDR2: MNHEY, SVGAGI. CDR3 length: 13 amino acids. J lost 1 base, V lost 10 bases, and 3 bases had no gene match. Sequencing used immunoSEQ multiplex PCR; TCRdb keeps in-frame clones, though not all of them. The sample consists of around 60,000 clones, approximately 79% of them appearing once. Antigen-specific CD4+ T cells were expanded with viral peptide pools in the ViraFEST assay before sequencing. With approximately 9 days of culture completed, CD4+ T cells were isolated. Prior SARS-CoV-2 infection was absent in the vaccine recipients, as shown by negative nucleocapsid antibodies.

Sequencing was performed on CD4+ T cells from PBMCs cultured with HCoV-NL63 spike peptides, taken before COVID-19 vaccination. The clonotype originates from a human donor who received a COVID-19 vaccine. This sequence joins TRBV6-5 and TRBJ2-3; 9 bases line up with TRBD2. CDR3 nucleotides: TGTGCCATCAAGCGGGGGGGCACAGATACGCAGTATTTT. It translates to CAIKRGGTDTQYF.